This passage covers 24 T cell receptor beta chains from one sample sequenced in a study of control samples from healthy donors and cancer patients. Profiling relied on immunoSEQ multiplex PCR, and the TCRdb table lists in-frame clones only, not all of them. Of 60,000 to 75,000 clones listed, over 70% are singletons. The sequenced sample consisted of blood. These TCRs come from a man over 45 in good health.

This clone appeared a single time. The chain uses TRBV7-9 and TRBJ2-2; 9 positions match TRBD2. Losses at the gene ends were 4 bases for V and 4 bases for J; bases not matched to a gene: 7. The CDR3 sequence is 16 residues long. The germline V gene has CDR1 SEHNR and CDR2 FQNEAQ (reference sequence). The CDR3 region is CASSSTARGGTGELFF. The DNA of the CDR3 is TGTGCCAGCAGCTCCACTGCGCGGGGGGGCACCGGGGAGCTGTTTTTT.

This sequence joins TRBV5-4 and TRBJ2-7; D unresolved. The germline CDR1 and CDR2 sequences are SGHNT and YYREEE (reference sequence). Deletions cut 0 bases from V and 2 bases from J, with 12 bases between. There are 15 residues in the CDR3. The CDR3 is CASSLEGSQAYEQYF. CDR3 coding DNA: TGTGCCAGCAGCTTGGAGGGCAGTCAGGCCTACGAGCAGTACTTC.

This clone was seen only once. The chain uses TRBV7-9 and TRBJ1-2; 9 nucleotides agree with TRBD1. CDR1 and CDR2 (germline): SEHNR, FQNEAQ (reference sequence). The CDR3 totals 17 residues. V lost 3 bases to trimming and J lost 1 base; unmatched junction nucleotides: 9. The CDR3 bases are TGTGCCAGCAGCTTGGGCGAAGGGGACAGGGATAACTATGGCTACACCTTC. Residues: CASSLGEGDRDNYGYTF.

This chain joins TRBV2 and TRBJ1-3; 7 nucleotides match TRBD1. With V trimmed by 6 bases and J by 2 bases, 10 bases remained unmatched. The length of the CDR3 is 16 residues. CDR1 is SNHLY, CDR2 FYNNEI, per germline. The chain's CDR3 is CASRVGGQDPGNTIYF. DNA for the CDR3: TGTGCCAGCAGGGTAGGCGGACAGGATCCTGGAAACACCATATATTTT. The full variable domain, with the rest looked up from reference TRBV2 and TRBJ1-3, is EPEVTQTPSHQVTQMGQEVILRCVPISNHLYFYWYRQILGQKVEFLVSFYNNEISEKSEIFDDQFSVERPDGSNFTLKIRSTKLEDSAMYFCASRVGGQDPGNTIYFGEGSWLTVV.

The V and J genes are TRBV7-2 and TRBJ1-5; 8 nucleotides match TRBD1. V shed 0 bases, J shed 6 bases, and the junction held 4 bases outside the gene matches. The CDR3 has 15 amino acids. Germline CDR1 SGHTA, CDR2 FQGNSA. CDR3 sequence reads: CASSLAPGGGQPQHF. In DNA form, the CDR3 reads TGTGCCAGCAGCTTAGCACCAGGGGGCGGTCAGCCCCAGCATTTT. The whole variable domain, filled in from reference TRBV7-2 and TRBJ1-5, reads GAGVSQSPSNKVTEKGKDVELRCDPISGHTALYWYRQSLGQGLEFLIYFQGNSAPDKSGLPSDRFSAERTGGSVSTLTIQRTQQEDSAVYLCASSLAPGGGQPQHFGDGTRLSIL.

This clone was counted only a few times. The V gene is TRBV6-6, the J gene TRBJ2-7; D may be TRBD2 (6 bases). The CDR3 length is 12 residues. Germline CDR1 reads MNHNY; CDR2 reads SVGAGI (reference sequence). Deletions cut 5 bases from V and 5 bases from J, with 10 bases between. CDR3 in amino acids: CASSGGPNEQYF. DNA for the CDR3: TGTGCCAGCAGTGGAGGGCCCAACGAGCAGTACTTC.

This chain links TRBV11-2 with TRBJ2-1; the match to TRBD2 covers 7 bases. CDR1 is SGHAT and CDR2 is FQNNGV in the germline V gene. The CDR3 contains 14 residues. Trimming at V came to 8 bases and at J to 7 bases, leaving 11 bases not matched to a gene. The CDR3: CASRVAGVINEQFF. The CDR3, as DNA: TGTGCCAGCCGAGTGGCGGGAGTAATAAATGAGCAGTTCTTC. Variable domain in full (rest from reference TRBV11-2 and TRBJ2-1): EAGVAQSPRYKIIEKRQSVAFWCNPISGHATLYWYQQILGQGPKLLIQFQNNGVVDDSQLPKDRFSAERLKGVDSTLKIQPAKLEDSAVYLCASRVAGVINEQFFGPGTRLTVL.

V is TRBV6-5 and J is TRBJ1-2, with D unresolved. V was pared by 5 bases and J by 0 bases, with 7 bases between. The CDR3 is 13 residues long. Germline V gene lookup returns CDR1 MNHEY and CDR2 SVGAGI. The CDR3 loop reads CASSNRANYGYTF. The CDR3 nucleotides are TGTGCCAGCAGTAACAGAGCTAACTATGGCTACACCTTC.

The rearrangement uses TRBV28 and TRBJ1-2; D not resolved. Trimming took off 1 base at V and 7 bases at J, with 22 bases between the two ends. In germline, CDR1 is MDHEN, CDR2 SYDVKM. The CDR3 has 17 residues. The CDR3 here is CASSLFSPRHISRGYTF. CDR3 bases: TGTGCCAGCAGTTTATTCTCTCCCAGACATATATCGCGTGGCTACACCTTC.

The chain joins TRBV7-8 to TRBJ2-5; possibly TRBD1 for D (5 bases). Germline CDR1 and CDR2: SGHVS and FQNEAQ. The CDR3 has 13 residues. Deletions cut 5 bases from V and 2 bases from J, with 9 bases between. CDR3 nucleotides: TGTGCCAGCAGCAAAGGACATCAAGAGACCCAGTACTTC. This codes for CASSKGHQETQYF.

This sequence joins TRBV27 and TRBJ2-5, with D maybe TRBD1 (6 bases). Trimming stripped 3 bases from V and 3 bases from J, with 8 bases between. Germline V CDR1 and CDR2: MNHEY, SMNVEV (reference sequence). This CDR3 is built from 13 residues. CDR3 sequence reads: CASSFTGKETQYF. The DNA of the CDR3 is TGTGCCAGCAGTTTTACAGGGAAAGAGACCCAGTACTTC.

The CDR3 protein is CASSPQKTYEQYF. Here the CDR3 DNA reads TGTGCCAGCAGCCCTCAGAAGACCTACGAGCAGTACTTC. The rearrangement uses TRBV28 and TRBJ2-7; D is unclear. V shed 6 bases and J shed 2 bases, with 11 bases lying between them. Germline loops: CDR1 MDHEN, CDR2 SYDVKM. The CDR3 totals 13 residues.

This clone appeared once. V and J are TRBV9 and TRBJ2-7; 9 bases agree with TRBD1. Unmatched junction bases numbered 12, after V lost 1 base and J lost 4 bases. The germline CDR1 and CDR2 sequences are SGDLS and YYNGEE. CDR3 size: 17 residues. The CDR3 DNA reads TGTGCCAGCAGCGTAAATCCCCCGGGACAGGGTGATTACGAGCAGTACTTC. Its protein product is CASSVNPPGQGDYEQYF.

This clone was seen just once. The genes are TRBV15 and TRBJ2-2; 8 bases map to TRBD2. This CDR3 contains 17 residues. Unmatched junction bases numbered 13, after V lost 0 bases and J lost 10 bases. Germline V gene data show CDR1 as LNHNV and CDR2 as YYDKDF (reference sequence). CDR3 region: CATSRERGVINEEELFF. The CDR3, as DNA: TGTGCCACCAGCAGAGAGCGGGGGGTAATAAATGAGGAGGAGCTGTTTTTT.

This chain uses TRBV24-1 with TRBJ1-5; no clear D gene. V lost 4 bases and J 0 bases, leaving 12 bases between the germline ends. Germline loops: CDR1 KGHDR, CDR2 SFDVKD. The CDR3 totals 16 residues. CDR3 region: CATSESGRNSNQPQHF. CDR3 sequence (DNA): TGTGCCACCAGTGAGAGTGGGCGGAATAGCAATCAGCCCCAGCATTTT.

V and J are TRBV12-3 or TRBV12-4 and TRBJ1-2, with D unresolved. The CDR3 totals 10 residues. V was trimmed by 5 bases and J by 8 bases, leaving 6 bases between them. CDR3 sequence: CASSRWGYTF. The CDR3 nucleotides are TGTGCCAGCAGTCGGTGGGGCTACACCTTC.

The chain couples TRBV5-8 to TRBJ1-5, with a weak D call TRBD1 (5 bases). This CDR3 contains 15 residues. CDR1 is SGHTS, CDR2 YDEGEE, per germline. The germline V and J ends were trimmed by 4 bases and 3 bases, with 14 bases remaining between them. CDR3 sequence (DNA): TGTGCCAGCAGCCTGGCCGGGGGGAACAATCAGCCCCAGCATTTT. Its protein product is CASSLAGGNNQPQHF.

The V and J genes are TRBV7-2 and TRBJ2-7; 7 nucleotides match TRBD1. The V gene end was trimmed by 7 bases and the J gene end by 2 bases; junction bases not matched to a gene: 8. The V gene's germline CDR1 is SGHTA and CDR2 FQGNSA. The CDR3 totals 14 residues. DNA for the CDR3: TGTGCCAGCAACCCGGGACAGACTGCCTACGAGCAGTACTTC. Its protein product is CASNPGQTAYEQYF.

V is TRBV16 and J is TRBJ1-4; D gene ambiguous. Germline V lookup: CDR1 KGHSY, CDR2 FQNENV. Trimming removed 5 bases at V and 0 bases at J, with 16 bases between. This CDR3 has 17 amino acids. The CDR3: CASSGIREDATNEKLFF. The CDR3 DNA is TGTGCCAGCAGCGGAATACGGGAAGATGCAACTAATGAAAAACTGTTTTTT.

The CDR3 region has the DNA TGCAGCGTTACAATTAGCGGGGCTAACTACGAGCAGTACTTC. Protein product: CSVTISGANYEQYF. V usage is TRBV29-1 and J usage is TRBJ2-7, with 8 bases aligning to TRBD2. The germline V gene encodes CDR1 SQVTM and CDR2 ANQGSEA. After removal of 5 bases from V and 3 bases from J, the junction contained 9 bases not matched to a gene. This CDR3 has 14 amino acids.

This clone showed up just once. The chain couples TRBV19 to TRBJ2-3; a weak D match, TRBD2 (6 bases). The CDR3 spans 12 residues. CDR1 and CDR2 from the germline V gene are LNHDA and SQIVND (reference sequence). The V gene lost 7 bases and the J gene lost 8 bases, with 13 bases spanning the gap. In DNA, the CDR3 is TGTGCCAGTAAACGGATGGAGGGTACGCAGTATTTT. Translation gives CASKRMEGTQYF. The full variable domain, completed using reference TRBV19 and TRBJ2-3, is DGGITQSPKYLFRKEGQNVTLSCEQNLNHDAMYWYRQDPGQGLRLIYYSQIVNDFQKGDIAEGYSVSREKKESFPLTVTSAQKNPTAFYLCASKRMEGTQYFGPGTRLTVL.

The chain carries TRBV9 and TRBJ1-3; D gene ambiguous. The CDR3 covers 13 residues. The germline V and J ends were trimmed by 0 bases and 4 bases, with 5 bases remaining between them. CDR1 SGDLS and CDR2 YYNGEE come from the germline V gene. CDR3 sequence: CASSVGVGNTIYF. As DNA, the CDR3 is TGTGCCAGCAGCGTAGGTGTCGGAAACACCATATATTTT.

The gene calls are TRBV3-1 (or the pseudogene TRBV3-2) and TRBJ1-2; 7 nucleotides align to TRBD1. CDR1 and CDR2 from the germline V gene are LGHDT and YNNKEL (reference sequence). The ends lost 1 base at V and 7 bases at J; junction bases unmatched: 3. There are 13 residues in the CDR3. CDR3 loop: CASSQGDSGGYTF. CDR3 DNA: TGTGCCAGCAGCCAAGGGGACAGCGGTGGCTACACCTTC.

V usage is TRBV9 and J usage is TRBJ1-3; D uncertain. Per the germline V gene, CDR1 is SGDLS and CDR2 is YYNGEE. The V and J ends lost 2 bases and 1 base respectively, with 4 bases between them. CDR3 length equals 13 residues. CDR3 residues: CASSVGSGNTIYF. As DNA, the CDR3 is TGTGCCAGCAGCGTGGGGTCTGGAAACACCATATATTTT. The whole variable domain, remainder taken from reference TRBV9 and TRBJ1-3, is DSGVTQTPKHLITATGQRVTLRCSPRSGDLSVYWYQQSLDQGLQFLIQYYNGEERAKGNILERFSAQQFPDLHSELNLSSLELGDSALYFCASSVGSGNTIYFGEGSWLTVV.